This is a list of T cell receptor beta chains from one sample in a study of blood T cell repertoires in COVID-19. The protocol was immunoSEQ multiplex PCR, while the TCRdb copy is restricted to in-frame clones and leaves out a portion. Of about 180,000 clones listed, approximately 89% are singletons. Sequenced material: peripheral blood. Every receptor here comes from a woman aged 25 to 39 with acute or convalescent COVID-19. The CDR3 runs from the conserved cysteine through the conserved F or W. The D gene is left open where the match is weak. Size is omitted from some rows. Given values are once, few, many or a class for expanded clones.

>TRBV3-1/TRBV3-2|.|TRBD1|TRBJ1-6
TGTGCCAGCAGCGCAATAGTACAGGGGAATTCACCCCTCCACTTT
CASSAIVQGNSPLHF
>TRBV9|.|.|TRBJ2-2
TGTGCCAGCAGCGTAGACGGGACCGGGGAGCTGTTTTTT
CASSVDGTGELFF
>TRBV6-5|once|.|TRBJ2-7
TGTGCCAGCAAGAACAGGCCCAGCTCCTACGAGCAGTACTTC
CASKNRPSSYEQYF
>TRBV5-1|.|TRBD2|TRBJ2-3
TGCGCCAGCAGCCCTAGCGGGAGGGCCACAGATACGCAGTATTTT
CASSPSGRATDTQYF
>TRBV13|.|.|TRBJ2-7
TGTGCCAGCAGCTTCGGTTACGAGCAGTACTTC
CASSFGYEQYF
>TRBV7-6|.|.|TRBJ2-3
TGTGCCAGCAGCTTCGGCGGGACAGATACGCAGTATTTT
CASSFGGTDTQYF
>TRBV28|.|.|TRBJ2-1
TGTGCCACCGCCAGGGCTTACAATGAGCAGTTCTTC
CATARAYNEQFF
>TRBV19|.|.|TRBJ2-6
TGTGCCACCCGTTCTGGGGCCAACGTCCTGACTTTC
CATRSGANVLTF
>TRBV2|.|.|TRBJ2-6
TGTGCCACCCCGATGGGGGGTTCCACCTCTGGGGCCAACGTCCTGACTTTC
CATPMGGSTSGANVLTF
>TRBV3-1/TRBV3-2|.|.|TRBJ2-7
TGTGCCAGCAGCCCAAGTAGCGCCCACGAGCAGTACTTC
CASSPSSAHEQYF
>TRBV5-5|.|TRBD1|TRBJ2-1
TGTGCCAGCAGCTCCACAGGGGAAACTAACAATGAGCAGTTCTTC
CASSSTGETNNEQFF
>TRBV27|.|.|TRBJ2-1
TGTGCCAGCAACCAAGCGGCCTCCTACAATGAGCAGTTCTTC
CASNQAASYNEQFF
>TRBV9|.|.|TRBJ2-5
TGTGCCAGCAGCAAAGGGGGAGCACAAGAGACCCAGTACTTC
CASSKGGAQETQYF
>TRBV5-6|.|.|TRBJ1-4
TGTGCCAGCAGCTTGGCCGGGCAGGGCGGTAATGAAAAACTGTTTTTT
CASSLAGQGGNEKLFF
>TRBV2|.|.|TRBJ1-3
TGTGCCAGCAGACAGGGCCAGGGATATTTT
CASRQGQGYF
>TRBV20-1|once|TRBD1|TRBJ1-2
TGCAGTGCTCACAACAGGGGTAGCTACACCTTC
CSAHNRGSYTF
>TRBV9|few|TRBD2|TRBJ2-2
TGTGCCAGCAGCGTTCACGGGACTAGCGGGATGAACACCGGGGAGCTGTTTTTT
CASSVHGTSGMNTGELFF
>TRBV30|.|.|TRBJ2-3
TGTGCCTGGAGTGTACTCACGGATACGCAGTATTTT
CAWSVLTDTQYF
>TRBV5-1|.|.|TRBJ2-1
TGCGCCAGCAGCTCGGCGGGACTCCGTGAGCAGTTCTTC
CASSSAGLREQFF
>TRBV5-8|.|TRBD2|TRBJ2-3
TGTGCCAGCAGCCCCGGACTAGCGGGAGTCAGAGATACGCAGTATTTT
CASSPGLAGVRDTQYF
>TRBV6-6|few|.|TRBJ1-5
TGTGCCAGCAGACCAGACAGGCAGCCCCAGCATTTT
CASRPDRQPQHF
>TRBV10-3|.|.|TRBJ1-5
TGTGCCATCAGTGAAACAGGGAACTGGGATCAGCCCCAGCATTTT
CAISETGNWDQPQHF
>TRBV2|few|TRBD1|TRBJ2-1
TGTGCCAGCAAGAATACAGGGGTGCGGGCCCCCGAAACTTACAATGAGCAGTTCTTC
CASKNTGVRAPETYNEQFF
>TRBV27|.|.|TRBJ2-1
TGTGCCAGCAGTCCTAACCCCGTTCGGAATGAGCAGTTCTTC
CASSPNPVRNEQFF
>TRBV6-5|.|.|TRBJ1-5
TGTGCCAGCAGGCTACGGGAAGGCAATCAGCCCCAGCATTTT
CASRLREGNQPQHF
>TRBV7-9|.|TRBD1|TRBJ1-1
TGTGCCAGCAGCTTCGGACAGGCCCCGAACACTGAAGCTTTCTTT
CASSFGQAPNTEAFF
>TRBV28|.|TRBD1|TRBJ1-2
TGTGCCAGCCGGCTCTCGACAGGGAACTATGGCTACACCTTC
CASRLSTGNYGYTF
>TRBV11-2|.|.|TRBJ1-2
TGTGCCAGCAGGGCTACAGGGATTAACTATGGCTACACCTTC
CASRATGINYGYTF
>TRBV27|.|.|TRBJ1-2
TGTGCCAGCAGTTTAATTGGGAGCCCGGGGATCCTAGATGGCTACACCTTC
CASSLIGSPGILDGYTF
>TRBV7-9|once|TRBD1|TRBJ1-4
TGTGCCAGCGGGACAGGGGGCCAAGAAAAACTGTTTTTT
CASGTGGQEKLFF
>TRBV6-5|once|TRBD2|TRBJ2-3
TGTGCCAGCTCGGGACTAGCGGCCTATGTGGCTACGCAGTATTTT
CASSGLAAYVATQYF
>TRBV7-2|.|.|TRBJ2-7
TGTGCCAGCAGCTTATCAACTTCCTACGAGCAGTACTTC
CASSLSTSYEQYF
>TRBV6-1|.|TRBD1|TRBJ2-1
TGTGCCAGCAGTGACAGGGGGTCCCACTCCTACAATGAGCAGTTCTTC
CASSDRGSHSYNEQFF
>TRBV3-1/TRBV3-2|.|.|TRBJ2-3
TGTGCCAGCAGCCATGCCGCTAGTTATTTTGATACGCAGTATTTT
CASSHAASYFDTQYF
>TRBV6-2/TRBV6-3|.|.|TRBJ1-1
TGTGCCAGCAGTTTTGGCCAGGGCACTGAAGCTTTCTTT
CASSFGQGTEAFF
>TRBV7-8|few|.|TRBJ2-1
TGTGCCAGCAGCTCAGAGGGTTCCAGCAACTCCTACAATGAGCAGTTCTTC
CASSSEGSSNSYNEQFF
>TRBV27|.|TRBD2|TRBJ2-7
TGTGCCAGCAGTTTATCGGCGGGAGGATTCTACGAGCAGTACTTC
CASSLSAGGFYEQYF
>TRBV5-1|.|TRBD2|TRBJ2-1
TGCGCCAGCAGCTTTTCCGGGACTAGCTCCTACAATGAGCAGTTCTTC
CASSFSGTSSYNEQFF
>TRBV5-1|.|.|TRBJ1-1
TGCGCCAGCAGAAGGAACGCGGACACTGAAGCTTTCTTT
CASRRNADTEAFF
>TRBV7-2|.|TRBD2|TRBJ2-2
TGTGCCAGCAGCCCTCGGACTAGCGGGAGGGAGCTGTTTTTT
CASSPRTSGRELFF
>TRBV28|.|.|TRBJ2-7
TGTGCCAGCAGTTTACGGGTCTTCTACGAGCAGTACTTC
CASSLRVFYEQYF
>TRBV19|.|.|TRBJ2-6
TGTGCCAGTAGTTCTTGGACAGACTCTGGGGCCAACGTCCTGACTTTC
CASSSWTDSGANVLTF
>TRBV6-1|.|.|TRBJ2-5
TGTGCCAGCAGTGAGTCCCGGGGGACCCAGTACTTC
CASSESRGTQYF
>TRBV11-2|once|.|TRBJ1-3
TGTGCCAGCAGCTTAGGGCAGACTGGAAACACCATATATTTT
CASSLGQTGNTIYF
>TRBV5-1|once|.|TRBJ2-1
TGCGCCAGCAGCCCCACGACAAGCATCAATGAGCAGTTCTTC
CASSPTTSINEQFF
>TRBV5-4|.|.|TRBJ2-7
TGTGCCAGCAGCTTGGGTAGTCCCTACGAGCAGTACTTC
CASSLGSPYEQYF
>TRBV9|once|TRBD2|TRBJ2-1
TGTGCCAGCAGCACACGACTAGCGGATTACAATGAGCAGTTCTTC
CASSTRLADYNEQFF
>TRBV29-1|.|.|TRBJ1-1
TGCAGCGTTGGCGGAGGCATGAACACTGAAGCTTTCTTT
CSVGGGMNTEAFF
>TRBV9|.|.|TRBJ2-3
TGTGCCAGCAGCGTAACTGGCACAGATACGCAGTATTTT
CASSVTGTDTQYF
>TRBV2|.|.|TRBJ1-5
TGTGCCAGCAGTGCGGGGATTCAGCCCCAGCATTTT
CASSAGIQPQHF
>TRBV5-1|.|TRBD1|TRBJ1-1
TGCGCCAGCAGCTTGGAGGGGGCAGCTTTCTTT
CASSLEGAAFF